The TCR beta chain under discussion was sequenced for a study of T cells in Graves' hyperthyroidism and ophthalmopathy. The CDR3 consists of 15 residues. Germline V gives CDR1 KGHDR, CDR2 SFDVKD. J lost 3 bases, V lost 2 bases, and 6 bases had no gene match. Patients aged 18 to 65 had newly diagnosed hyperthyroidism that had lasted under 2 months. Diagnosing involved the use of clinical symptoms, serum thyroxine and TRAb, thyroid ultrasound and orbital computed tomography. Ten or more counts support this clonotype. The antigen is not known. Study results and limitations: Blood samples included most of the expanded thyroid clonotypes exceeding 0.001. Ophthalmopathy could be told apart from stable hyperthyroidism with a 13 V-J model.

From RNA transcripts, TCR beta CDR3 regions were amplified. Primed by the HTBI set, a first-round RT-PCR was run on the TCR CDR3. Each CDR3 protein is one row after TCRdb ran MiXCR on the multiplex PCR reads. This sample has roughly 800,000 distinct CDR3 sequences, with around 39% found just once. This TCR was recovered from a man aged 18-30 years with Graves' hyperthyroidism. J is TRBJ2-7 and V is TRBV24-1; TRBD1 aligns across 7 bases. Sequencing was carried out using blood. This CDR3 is CATSDSRGGIYEQYF. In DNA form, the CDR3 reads TGTGCCACCAGTGATTCTCGAGGGGGCATCTACGAGCAGTACTTC.